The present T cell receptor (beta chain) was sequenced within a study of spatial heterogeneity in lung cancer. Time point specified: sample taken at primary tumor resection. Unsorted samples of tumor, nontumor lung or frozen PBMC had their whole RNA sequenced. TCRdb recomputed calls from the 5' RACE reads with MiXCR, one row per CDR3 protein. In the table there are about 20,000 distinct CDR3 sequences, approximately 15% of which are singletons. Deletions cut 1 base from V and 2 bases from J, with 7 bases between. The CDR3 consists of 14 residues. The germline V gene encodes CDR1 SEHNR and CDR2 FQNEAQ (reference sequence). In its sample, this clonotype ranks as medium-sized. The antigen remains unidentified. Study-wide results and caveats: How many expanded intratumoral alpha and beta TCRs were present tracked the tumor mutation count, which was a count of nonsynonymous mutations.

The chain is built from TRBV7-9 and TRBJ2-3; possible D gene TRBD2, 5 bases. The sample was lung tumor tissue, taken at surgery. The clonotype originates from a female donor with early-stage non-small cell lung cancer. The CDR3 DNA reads TGTGCCAGCAGCTTAGTCGGGGACACAGATACGCAGTATTTT. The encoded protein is CASSLVGDTDTQYF.